This T cell receptor (beta chain) comes out of a study of control samples from healthy donors and cancer patients. The method was immunoSEQ multiplex PCR; TCRdb's version includes in-frame clones alone and lacks a portion of them. The table includes over 150,000 clones, roughly 93% detected once. The V and J ends lost 5 bases and 7 bases respectively, with 18 bases between them. This CDR3 is built from 16 residues. In germline, CDR1 is SNHLY, CDR2 FYNNEI. The chain uses TRBV2 and TRBJ1-6; a possible D gene is TRBD1 (6 bases). This receptor was taken from a man aged 18-30 years in good health. Material: blood. The CDR3 region is CASSPNTGLENSPLHF. DNA for the CDR3: TGTGCCAGCAGTCCGAATACAGGGCTCGAAAATTCACCCCTCCACTTT.